In its sample, the clone carrying this T cell receptor beta chain was seen a few times. Its antigen is not identified. This sample was included in a study of T cells in Graves' hyperthyroidism and ophthalmopathy. Trimming removed 4 bases at V and 7 bases at J, with 10 bases between. The CDR3 spans 13 residues. In germline, CDR1 is MNHEY, CDR2 SVGAGI. RNA transcripts yielded amplified TCR beta CDR3 regions. TCR CDR3 regions were first amplified by RT-PCR with HTBI primers. Using its own MiXCR run on the multiplex PCR reads, TCRdb lists one record per CDR3 protein. The sample consists of over 700,000 distinct CDR3 sequences, approximately 40% of them appearing once. Study-level findings and limits: Ophthalmopathy was told apart from stable hyperthyroidism by a 13 V-J model.

The sequence came from a woman aged 40-49 years with Graves' hyperthyroidism. Material for sequencing was blood. The chain combines TRBV6-5 with TRBJ2-2; no firm D call. CDR3 residues: CASSLIANGELFF. Written as DNA, the CDR3 is TGTGCCAGCAGTTTGATAGCAAACGGGGAGCTGTTTTTT.